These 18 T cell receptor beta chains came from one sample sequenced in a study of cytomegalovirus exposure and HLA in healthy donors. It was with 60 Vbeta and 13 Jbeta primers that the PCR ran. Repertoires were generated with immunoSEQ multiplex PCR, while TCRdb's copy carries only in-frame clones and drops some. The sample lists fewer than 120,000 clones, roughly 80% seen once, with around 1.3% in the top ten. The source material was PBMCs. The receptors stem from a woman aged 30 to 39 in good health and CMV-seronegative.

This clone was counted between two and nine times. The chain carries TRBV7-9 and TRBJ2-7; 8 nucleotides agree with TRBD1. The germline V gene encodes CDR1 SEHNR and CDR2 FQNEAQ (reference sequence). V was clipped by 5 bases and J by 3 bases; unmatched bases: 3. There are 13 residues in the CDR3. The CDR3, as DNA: TGTGCCAGCAGCCAACAGGGGGACTACGAGCAGTACTTC. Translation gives CASSQQGDYEQYF.

CDR3 nucleotide sequence: TGTGCCAGCAGACCCGACAGGGCGGTCGACAATGAGCAGTTCTTC. Protein sequence: CASRPDRAVDNEQFF. The chain has TRBV6-5 and TRBJ2-1; the match to TRBD1 covers 7 bases. The CDR3 extends over 15 amino acids. Looked up from germline, CDR1 is MNHEY and CDR2 is SVGAGI. The junction had 10 bases not matched to a gene; V was cut back by 6 bases and J by 5 bases.

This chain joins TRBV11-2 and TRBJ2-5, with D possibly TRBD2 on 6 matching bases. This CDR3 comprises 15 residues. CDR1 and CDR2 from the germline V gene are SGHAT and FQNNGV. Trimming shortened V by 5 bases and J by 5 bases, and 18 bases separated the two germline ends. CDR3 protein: CASSPMGGTSETQYF. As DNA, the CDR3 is TGTGCCAGCAGCCCTATGGGGGGTACGTCGGAGACCCAGTACTTC.

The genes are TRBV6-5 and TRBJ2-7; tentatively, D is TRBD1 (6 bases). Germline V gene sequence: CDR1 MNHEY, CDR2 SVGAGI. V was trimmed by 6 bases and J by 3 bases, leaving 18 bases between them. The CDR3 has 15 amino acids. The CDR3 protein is CASRSAGTTYYEQYF. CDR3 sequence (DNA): TGTGCCAGCAGATCGGCCGGGACAACTTACTACGAGCAGTACTTC.

The CDR3 coding sequence is TGTGCCAGCAGTTTATTAACGGGACAGGGTAATAAAGGTACGAGCAATCAGCCCCAGCATTTT. Its protein is CASSLLTGQGNKGTSNQPQHF. The rearrangement joins TRBV28 to TRBJ1-5; TRBD1 matches at 9 bases. From germline, CDR1 is MDHEN and CDR2 SYDVKM. The CDR3 extends over 21 amino acids. V was pared by 1 base and J by 1 base, with 17 bases of the junction left unmatched.

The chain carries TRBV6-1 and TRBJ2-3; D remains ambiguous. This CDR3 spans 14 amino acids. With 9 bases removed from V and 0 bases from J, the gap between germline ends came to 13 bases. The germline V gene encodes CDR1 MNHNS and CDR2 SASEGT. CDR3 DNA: TGTGCCAGTAATTACATCAAGAGCACAGATACGCAGTATTTT. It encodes CASNYIKSTDTQYF.

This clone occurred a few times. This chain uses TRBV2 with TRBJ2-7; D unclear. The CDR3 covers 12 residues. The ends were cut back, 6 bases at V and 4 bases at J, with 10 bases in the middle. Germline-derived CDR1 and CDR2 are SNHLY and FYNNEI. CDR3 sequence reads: CASRLSSYEQYF. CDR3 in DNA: TGTGCCAGCAGGTTGAGTTCTTACGAGCAGTACTTC.

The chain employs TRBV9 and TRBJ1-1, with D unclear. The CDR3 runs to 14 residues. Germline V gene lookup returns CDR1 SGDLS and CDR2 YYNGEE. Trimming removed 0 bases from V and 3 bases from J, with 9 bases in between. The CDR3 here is CASSVEWGDTEAFF. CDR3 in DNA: TGTGCCAGCAGCGTAGAGTGGGGAGACACTGAAGCTTTCTTT.

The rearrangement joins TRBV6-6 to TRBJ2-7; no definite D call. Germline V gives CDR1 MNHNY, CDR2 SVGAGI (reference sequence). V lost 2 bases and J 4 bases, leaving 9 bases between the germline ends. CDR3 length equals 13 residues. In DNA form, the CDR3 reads TGTGCCAGCAGTTACCTAGTTAATTACGAGCAGTACTTC. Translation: CASSYLVNYEQYF.

The CDR3 region has the DNA TGTGCCAGTAGTACCGGGACAGGGTTAGGGGAGCTGTTTTTT. Amino acids: CASSTGTGLGELFF. This chain links TRBV19 with TRBJ2-2; 9 bases line up with TRBD1. Trimming cost V 4 bases and J 8 bases; bases outside gene matches: 5. CDR1 and CDR2 from the germline V gene are LNHDA and SQIVND (reference sequence). CDR3 length: 14 residues. The full variable domain, its missing parts supplied by reference TRBV19 and TRBJ2-2, is DGGITQSPKYLFRKEGQNVTLSCEQNLNHDAMYWYRQDPGQGLRLIYYSQIVNDFQKGDIAEGYSVSREKKESFPLTVTSAQKNPTAFYLCASSTGTGLGELFFGEGSRLTVL.

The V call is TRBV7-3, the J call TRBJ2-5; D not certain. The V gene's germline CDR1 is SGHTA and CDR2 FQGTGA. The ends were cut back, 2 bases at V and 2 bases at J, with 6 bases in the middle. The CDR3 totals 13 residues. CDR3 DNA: TGTGCCAGCAGCTTAGGGCGTCAAGAGACCCAGTACTTC. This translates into CASSLGRQETQYF.

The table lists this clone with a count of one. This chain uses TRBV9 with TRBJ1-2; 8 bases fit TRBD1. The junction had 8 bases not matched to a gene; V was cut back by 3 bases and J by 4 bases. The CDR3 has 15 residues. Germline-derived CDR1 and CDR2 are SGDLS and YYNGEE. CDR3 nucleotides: TGTGCCAGCAGCGCTGAGACAGGGGTAATCTATGGCTACACCTTC. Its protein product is CASSAETGVIYGYTF.

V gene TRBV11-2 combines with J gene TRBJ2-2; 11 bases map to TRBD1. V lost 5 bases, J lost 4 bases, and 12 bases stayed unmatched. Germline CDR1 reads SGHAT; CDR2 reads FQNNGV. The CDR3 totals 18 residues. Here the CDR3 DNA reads TGTGCCAGCAGCATCGGACAGGGGGCCGTAAAGATCACCGGGGAGCTGTTTTTT. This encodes CASSIGQGAVKITGELFF.

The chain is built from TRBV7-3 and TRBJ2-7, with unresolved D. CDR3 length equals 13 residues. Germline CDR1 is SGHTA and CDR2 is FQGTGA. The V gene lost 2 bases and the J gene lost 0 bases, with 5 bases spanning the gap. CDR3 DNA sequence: TGTGCCAGCAGCTTATCGAGCTCCTACGAGCAGTACTTC. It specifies CASSLSSSYEQYF.

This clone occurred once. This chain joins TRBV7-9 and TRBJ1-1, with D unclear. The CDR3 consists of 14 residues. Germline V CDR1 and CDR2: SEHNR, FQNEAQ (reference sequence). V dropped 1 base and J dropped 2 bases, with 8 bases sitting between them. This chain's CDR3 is CASSLGGGNTEAFF. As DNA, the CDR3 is TGTGCCAGCAGCTTAGGAGGAGGAAACACTGAAGCTTTCTTT.

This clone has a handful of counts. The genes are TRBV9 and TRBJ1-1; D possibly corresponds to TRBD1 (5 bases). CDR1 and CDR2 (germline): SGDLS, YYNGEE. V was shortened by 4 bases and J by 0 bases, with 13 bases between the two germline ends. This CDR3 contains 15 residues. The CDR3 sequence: CASSSGFVMNTEAFF. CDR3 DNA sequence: TGTGCCAGCAGCTCAGGGTTCGTAATGAACACTGAAGCTTTCTTT.

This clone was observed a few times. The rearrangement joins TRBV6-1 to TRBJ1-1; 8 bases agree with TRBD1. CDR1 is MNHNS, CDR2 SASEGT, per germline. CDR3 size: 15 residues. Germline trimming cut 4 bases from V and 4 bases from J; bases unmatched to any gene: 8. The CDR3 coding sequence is TGTGCCAGCAGTGTTGGGACAGGTATGGGCACTGAAGCTTTCTTT. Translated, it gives CASSVGTGMGTEAFF.

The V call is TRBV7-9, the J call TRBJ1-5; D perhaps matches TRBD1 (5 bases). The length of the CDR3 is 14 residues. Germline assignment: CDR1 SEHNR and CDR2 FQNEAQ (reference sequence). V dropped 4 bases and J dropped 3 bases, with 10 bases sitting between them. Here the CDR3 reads CASSSDILNQPQHF. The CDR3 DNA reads TGTGCCAGCAGCTCGGACATCCTCAATCAGCCCCAGCATTTT.